The 15 T cell receptor beta chains below come from one sample, sequenced in a study of Ad26.COV2.S vaccination and SARS-CoV-2 variants. Libraries were prepared by immunoSEQ multiplex PCR; TCRdb keeps only in-frame clonotypes and omits some of them. The sample lists 300,000 to 450,000 clones; roughly nine tenths were seen once. Source: peripheral blood, taken after recovery from COVID-19. These receptors were obtained from a human donor who had recovered from COVID-19.

This clone was picked up one time. J is TRBJ2-7 and V is TRBV27; D may correspond to TRBD1 or TRBD2 (5 bases each). Trimming stripped 8 bases from V and 3 bases from J, with 8 bases between. CDR1 MNHEY and CDR2 SMNVEV come from the germline V gene (reference sequence). The CDR3 loop spans 11 amino acids. The CDR3 DNA follows: TGTGCCAGCGTGAGGGGCTACGAGCAGTACTTC. It is translated as CASVRGYEQYF.

V usage is TRBV27 and J usage is TRBJ2-5; D uncertain. Germline V gene data show CDR1 as MNHEY and CDR2 as SMNVEV (reference sequence). V dropped 0 bases and J dropped 4 bases, with 6 bases sitting between them. This CDR3 has 13 amino acids. The CDR3 DNA reads TGTGCCAGCAGTTTATCCCCTCTAGAGACCCAGTACTTC. Protein: CASSLSPLETQYF.

The chain has TRBV27 and TRBJ1-1; D uncertain. The germline V and J ends were trimmed by 2 bases and 1 base, with 11 bases remaining between them. CDR3 length: 15 residues. Germline CDR1 is MNHEY and CDR2 is SMNVEV (reference sequence). CDR3 in amino acids: CASSLLPATNTEAFF. The CDR3, as DNA: TGTGCCAGCAGTTTACTCCCAGCAACGAACACTGAAGCTTTCTTT.

This chain uses TRBV12-3 or TRBV12-4 with TRBJ1-1; D call uncertain. This CDR3 spans 13 amino acids. V was shortened by 1 base and J by 3 bases, with 6 bases between the two germline ends. CDR3 in amino acids: CASSLDSDTEAFF. DNA for the CDR3: TGTGCCAGCAGTTTAGACAGTGACACTGAAGCTTTCTTT.

This sequence joins TRBV2 and TRBJ2-5; possible D gene TRBD2, 5 bases. The CDR3 runs 15 residues. V was trimmed by 6 bases and J by 4 bases, leaving 18 bases between them. CDR1 is SNHLY and CDR2 is FYNNEI in the germline V gene. The chain's CDR3 is CASRDWTPPRETQYF. The CDR3 DNA sequence: TGTGCCAGCAGGGATTGGACTCCTCCGAGAGAGACCCAGTACTTC.

This clone has a handful of counts. The chain combines TRBV29-1 with TRBJ1-2; 9 bases are shared with TRBD1. The germline V gene has CDR1 SQVTM and CDR2 ANQGSEA. With V trimmed by 6 bases and J by 4 bases, 6 bases remained unmatched. The CDR3 loop spans 13 amino acids. CDR3 nucleotide sequence: TGCAGCGTAACGCCGGGACAGGGCTATGGCTACACCTTC. Encoded protein: CSVTPGQGYGYTF.

The chain has TRBV5-1 and TRBJ2-7; D not resolved. The CDR3 is 14 residues long. Germline CDR1 SGHRS, CDR2 YFSETQ. The germline V and J ends were trimmed by 1 base and 5 bases, with 13 bases remaining between them. The CDR3 sequence: CASSLSGVVHEQYF. In nucleotides, the CDR3 is TGCGCCAGCAGCTTGTCTGGGGTTGTCCACGAGCAGTACTTC.

As DNA, the CDR3 is TGCGCCAGCAGCGATAACCCAGGGATGAACACTGAAGCTTTCTTT. The encoded protein is CASSDNPGMNTEAFF. This sequence joins TRBV5-1 and TRBJ1-1; D possibly corresponds to TRBD1 (5 bases). Trimming took off 4 bases at V and 0 bases at J, with 13 bases between the two ends. CDR3 length: 15 amino acids. The germline V gene has CDR1 SGHRS and CDR2 YFSETQ.

The chain uses TRBV10-1 and TRBJ2-1; possibly TRBD2 for D (5 bases). The CDR3 has 16 amino acids. Trimming removed 3 bases at V and 0 bases at J, with 12 bases between. From germline, CDR1 is WNHNN and CDR2 SYGVQD (reference sequence). In DNA, the CDR3 is TGCGCCAGCAGTGATGGAGCGGCTAGCTCCTACAATGAGCAGTTCTTC. Translation: CASSDGAASSYNEQFF.

Turning to this clone: The germline gene is not matched at one end of the junction; a read error may be the cause. V usage is TRBV6-5 and J usage is TRBJ1-2, with D tentatively TRBD1 (6 bases). Germline CDR1 reads MNHEY; CDR2 reads SVGAGI. The CDR3 has 10 residues. CDR3 nucleotides: TGTGCCACCGGTGGACAGTCCCTCATCTTC. It encodes CATGGQSLIF.

The chain links TRBV5-4 to TRBJ2-5, with D perhaps TRBD1 (6 bases). This CDR3 has 13 residues. In germline, CDR1 is SGHNT, CDR2 YYREEE (reference sequence). Trimming took off 1 base at V and 4 bases at J, with 8 bases between the two ends. The CDR3 region is CASSLQGLETQYF. The CDR3 coding sequence is TGTGCCAGCAGCTTGCAGGGGTTAGAGACCCAGTACTTC.

The chain employs TRBV6-5 and TRBJ1-1; 8 bases line up with TRBD1. V dropped 7 bases and J dropped 1; count of bases not matched to a gene: 5. CDR3 length equals 14 residues. Germline CDR1 MNHEY, CDR2 SVGAGI. The CDR3 reads CASMDRVQNTEAFF. CDR3 coding DNA: TGTGCCAGCATGGACAGGGTTCAGAACACTGAAGCTTTCTTT.

The J gene is TRBJ2-5, the V gene TRBV7-8, with 10 bases fitting TRBD2. J gave up 1 base and V 3 bases, and 2 bases lay outside the gene matches. Looked up from germline, CDR1 is SGHVS and CDR2 is FQNEAQ. This CDR3 region has 15 residues. The CDR3 spells CASSFRLAGQETQYF. The DNA of the CDR3 is TGTGCCAGCAGCTTTCGACTAGCGGGCCAAGAGACCCAGTACTTC.

Written as DNA, the CDR3 is TGTGCCAGTAGACAGATGAACACTGAAGCTTTCTTT. It yields the protein CASRQMNTEAFF. This chain joins TRBV19 and TRBJ1-1; D is undetermined. The germline CDR1 and CDR2 sequences are LNHDA and SQIVND (reference sequence). Deletions cut 6 bases from V and 0 bases from J, with 5 bases between. This CDR3 comprises 12 residues.

The chain joins TRBV5-1 to TRBJ2-1; 8 bases line up with TRBD2. This CDR3 comprises 15 residues. J was trimmed by 2 bases and V by 5 bases; bases with no gene match: 6. The germline V gene has CDR1 SGHRS and CDR2 YFSETQ. The CDR3 here is CASRLSGAPYNEQFF. The CDR3 coding sequence is TGCGCCAGCAGACTTAGCGGGGCTCCCTACAATGAGCAGTTCTTC.